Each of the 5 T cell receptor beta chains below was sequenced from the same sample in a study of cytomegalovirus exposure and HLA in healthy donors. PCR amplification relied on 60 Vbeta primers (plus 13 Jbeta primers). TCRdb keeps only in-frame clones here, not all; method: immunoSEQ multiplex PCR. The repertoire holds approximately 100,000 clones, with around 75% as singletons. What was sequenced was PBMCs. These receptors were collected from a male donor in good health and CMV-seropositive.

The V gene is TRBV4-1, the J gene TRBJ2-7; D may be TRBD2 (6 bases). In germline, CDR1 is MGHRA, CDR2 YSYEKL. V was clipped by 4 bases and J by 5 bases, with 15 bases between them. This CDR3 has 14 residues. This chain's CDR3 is CASSLGGTLNEQYF. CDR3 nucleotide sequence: TGCGCCAGCAGCCTCGGAGGGACCCTCAACGAGCAGTACTTC.

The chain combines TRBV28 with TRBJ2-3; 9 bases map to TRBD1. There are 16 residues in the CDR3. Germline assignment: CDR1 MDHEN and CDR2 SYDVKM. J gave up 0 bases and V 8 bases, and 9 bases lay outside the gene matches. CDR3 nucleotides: TGTGCCAGCTACTACAGGGGGCTTACGAGCACAGATACGCAGTATTTT. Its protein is CASYYRGLTSTDTQYF.

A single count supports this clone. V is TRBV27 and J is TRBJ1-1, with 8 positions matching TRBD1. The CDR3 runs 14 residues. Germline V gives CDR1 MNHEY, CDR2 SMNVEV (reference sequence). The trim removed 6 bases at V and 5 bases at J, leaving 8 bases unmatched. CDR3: CASRFQGARTEAFF. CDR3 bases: TGTGCCAGCAGGTTTCAGGGGGCGCGAACTGAAGCTTTCTTT.

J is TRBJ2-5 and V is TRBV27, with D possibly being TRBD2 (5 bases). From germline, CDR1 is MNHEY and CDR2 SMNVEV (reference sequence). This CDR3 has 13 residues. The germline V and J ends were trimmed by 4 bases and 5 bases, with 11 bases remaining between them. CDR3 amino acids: CASSSGMRETQYF. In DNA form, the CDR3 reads TGTGCCAGCAGTTCCGGGATGCGGGAGACCCAGTACTTC.

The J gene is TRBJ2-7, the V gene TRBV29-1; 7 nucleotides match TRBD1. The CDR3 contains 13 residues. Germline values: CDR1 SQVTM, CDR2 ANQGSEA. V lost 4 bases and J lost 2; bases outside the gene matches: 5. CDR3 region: CSVAPGQTYEQYF. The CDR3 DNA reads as TGCAGCGTTGCCCCGGGACAGACCTACGAGCAGTACTTC.